A selection of T cell receptor beta chains follows, all from one sample in a study of blood T cells in healthy people across ages. One entry per CDR3 protein results from TCRdb running MiXCR on the 5' RACE reads. The table lists approximately 1,700,000 distinct CDR3 sequences, 35% to 50% of them singletons. The sequencing input was blood. The source of these receptors is a human donor in good health. Each CDR3 is given with its conserved first and last residue. D genes are given only for firm matches. Size is stated for part of the rows, as once, few or many counts, or as a class when the clone is expanded.

clone size	D gene	V gene	J gene	CDR3 DNA	CDR3 protein
few	TRBD1	TRBV7-9	TRBJ1-2	TGTGCCAGCAGCTCGCACGAAACAGGGGGTGGCTACACCTTC	CASSSHETGGGYTF
-	-	TRBV5-1	TRBJ1-4	TGCGCCAGCAGCTTGGAACAGCGCGATGAAAAACTGTTTTTT	CASSLEQRDEKLFF
-	-	TRBV28	TRBJ1-1	TGTGCCAGCGCAGGGCGTATGAACACTGAAGCTTTCTTT	CASAGRMNTEAFF
once	-	TRBV23-1	TRBJ2-5	TGCGCCAGCAGTCAATCTGTCAGAGAGACCCAGTACTTC	CASSQSVRETQYF
few	-	TRBV27	TRBJ1-2	TGTGCCAGCAGTCCAAGGCCGGGGAATGGCTACACCTTC	CASSPRPGNGYTF
-	TRBD2	TRBV20-1	TRBJ2-1	TGCAGTGCTAGAGTGGTCCTAGCGGGGGATACCTACAATGAGCAGTTCTTC	CSARVVLAGDTYNEQFF
few	TRBD1	TRBV4-1	TRBJ2-7	TGCGCCAGCAGACCCCAGGGACAGGGGGAGTACGAGCAGTACTTC	CASRPQGQGEYEQYF
-	TRBD1	TRBV5-5	TRBJ1-2	TGTGCCAGCAGCTCGCATCCCGGACAGGGGATCTACACCTTC	CASSSHPGQGIYTF
once	TRBD1	TRBV27	TRBJ2-7	TGTGCCAGCAGTTCAACTCGACAGGGCACCTACGAGCAGTACTTC	CASSSTRQGTYEQYF
few	TRBD2	TRBV6-5	TRBJ2-1	TGTGCCAGCAGTCGCGGACATTCTAGCGGGGCATACAATGAGCAGTTCTTC	CASSRGHSSGAYNEQFF
-	TRBD2	TRBV29-1	TRBJ2-5	TGCAGCCTCGTGAGCGGGGCAGAGACCCAGTACTTC	CSLVSGAETQYF
-	-	TRBV30	TRBJ2-1	TGTGCCTGTTGGGCCATGGAGTCCTACAATGAGCAGTTCTTC	CACWAMESYNEQFF
-	-	TRBV6-1	TRBJ2-7	TGTGCCAGCAGTGAAGGACCGGACCCTTCTCCTTCCTACGAGCAGTACTTC	CASSEGPDPSPSYEQYF
-	TRBD1	TRBV6-6	TRBJ1-5	TGTGCCAGCAGTTACAGGTGGGAAACAGGGGAACAGCCCCAGCATTTT	CASSYRWETGEQPQHF
-	-	TRBV4-1	TRBJ2-7	TGCGCCAGCAGCCAAGATAACGGACCCTACGAGCAGTACTTC	CASSQDNGPYEQYF
few	-	TRBV29-1	TRBJ2-3	TGCAGCGTTGATCGGGCTATCGGGGCAGATACGCAGTATTTT	CSVDRAIGADTQYF
few	-	TRBV11-1	TRBJ2-3	TGTGCCAGCAGACATTACGCAGATACGCAGTATTTT	CASRHYADTQYF
-	TRBD1	TRBV6-1	TRBJ1-2	TGTGCCAGCAGTAAACTTGGGACAGGGATTGGCTACACCTTC	CASSKLGTGIGYTF
-	-	TRBV7-2	TRBJ2-5	TGTGCCAGCAGCCGGGACCAGGCAGGGGAGACCCAGTACTTC	CASSRDQAGETQYF
-	-	TRBV7-2	TRBJ2-7	TGTGCCAGCAGCTTAGTTCAGGGCGAACTCTACGAGCAGTACTTC	CASSLVQGELYEQYF
-	-	TRBV20-1	TRBJ1-2	TGCAGTGCTAGAGGGAGATGGAAGACAGGAACTATGGGCTATGGCTACACCTTC	CSARGRWKTGTMGYGYTF
few	-	TRBV27	TRBJ2-4	TGTGCCACCCGAGGGTGGTCTTCCCCTGCGGCCAAAAACATTCAGTACTTC	CATRGWSSPAAKNIQYF
-	-	TRBV12-3/TRBV12-4	TRBJ1-1	TGTGCCAGCACCCATGGTGCTAACACTGAAGCTTTCTTT	CASTHGANTEAFF
-	-	TRBV4-1	TRBJ2-5	TGCGCCAGCAGCATGGGTCACTCCCAAGAGACCCAGTACTTC	CASSMGHSQETQYF
few	TRBD2	TRBV4-3	TRBJ2-5	TGCGCCAGCAGCCAAGGGATGGCGGGGGGGTACCAAGAGACCCAGTACTTC	CASSQGMAGGYQETQYF
-	-	TRBV6-6	TRBJ1-1	TGTGCCAGCAGCCTCGGGACAAATGAAGCTTTCTTT	CASSLGTNEAFF
-	TRBD2	TRBV3-1	TRBJ2-5	TGTGCCAGCAGCCAAGCGGTTCCTAGCGGGATAGGGGAGACCCAGTACTTC	CASSQAVPSGIGETQYF
few	-	TRBV7-6	TRBJ2-7	TGTGCCAGCAGCACCTACCAGTCTGGCAGGTGGGGCTACGAGCAGTACTTC	CASSTYQSGRWGYEQYF
-	-	TRBV20-1	TRBJ2-3	TGCAGTGCTGGGTCGGGGCCTAGCACAGATACGCAGTATTTT	CSAGSGPSTDTQYF
-	TRBD2	TRBV6-2/TRBV6-3	TRBJ2-1	TGTGCCAGCGTAGCGGGGGCCCCAGATTACAATGAGCAGTTCTTC	CASVAGAPDYNEQFF
few	-	TRBV4-1	TRBJ1-2	TGCGCCAGCAGCCAAGAACTAGGAGGGTATGGCTACACCTTC	CASSQELGGYGYTF
few	TRBD1	TRBV20-1	TRBJ1-2	TGCAGTGCGGGGGACGGCACAACGTGGGGACAGGGGGCAGAATATGGCTACACCTTC	CSAGDGTTWGQGAEYGYTF
-	-	TRBV2	TRBJ1-2	TGTGCCAGCAGTGAGCGGCGGTCCTATGGCTACACCTTC	CASSERRSYGYTF